This T cell receptor beta chain was recorded in a study of T-cell memory formation after mild COVID-19. This clonotype was seen only a few times. The V and J ends lost 2 bases and 9 bases respectively, with 12 bases between them. The CDR3 has 14 residues. The V gene's germline CDR1 is SGDLS and CDR2 YYNGEE. MiXCR, run by TCRdb on the 5' RACE reads, gives a single entry per CDR3 protein. The sample records 430,000 or so distinct CDR3 sequences, more than 20% being singletons. The chain joins TRBV9 to TRBJ1-6; D call uncertain. What was sequenced was PBMCs or a T cell subset sorted from them (not recorded which). The clonotype was recovered from an adult woman who had mild COVID-19 (a few samples of this study predate the infection). Cell type and time point are not known. CDR3 coding DNA: TGTGCCAGCAGCGTTTACGGCCCTAGTTCACCCCTCCACTTT. Translating it yields CASSVYGPSSPLHF. Supplemented by reference TRBV9 and TRBJ1-6, the full variable domain reads DSGVTQTPKHLITATGQRVTLRCSPRSGDLSVYWYQQSLDQGLQFLIQYYNGEERAKGNILERFSAQQFPDLHSELNLSSLELGDSALYFCASSVYGPSSPLHFGNGTRLTVT.